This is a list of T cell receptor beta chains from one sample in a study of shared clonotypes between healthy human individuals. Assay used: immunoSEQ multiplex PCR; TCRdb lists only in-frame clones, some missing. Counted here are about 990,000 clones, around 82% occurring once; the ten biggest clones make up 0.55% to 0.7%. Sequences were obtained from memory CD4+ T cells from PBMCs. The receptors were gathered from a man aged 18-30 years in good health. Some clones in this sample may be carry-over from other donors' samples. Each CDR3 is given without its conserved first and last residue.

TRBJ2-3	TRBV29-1	STDSPQSTDTQY
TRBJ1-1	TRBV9	ASRPGTVNTEAF
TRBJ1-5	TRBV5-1	ASSPLGQGAGQPQH
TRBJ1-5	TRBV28	ASTSTGGQPQH
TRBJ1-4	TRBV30	AWSLGTGGEKLF
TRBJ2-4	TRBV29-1	SVEEGGRNIQY
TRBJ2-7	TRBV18	ASSAGLAGNEQY
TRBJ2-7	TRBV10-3	AISDHFSGSYEQY
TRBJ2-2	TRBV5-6	ASSSTVFGELF
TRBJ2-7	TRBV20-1	SKASSYEQY
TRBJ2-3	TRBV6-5	ASKSSGASTDTQY
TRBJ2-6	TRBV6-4	ASSPYGARSGANVLT
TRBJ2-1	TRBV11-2	ASSLEAGFNEQF
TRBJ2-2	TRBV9	ASSVNKNYMSNTGELF
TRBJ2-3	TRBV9	ASSVDGGTTDTQY
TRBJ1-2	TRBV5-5	ASSLSRDRVWDYGYT
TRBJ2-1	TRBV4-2	ASSQPQSVKGNEQF
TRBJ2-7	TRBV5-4	ASFPRGTQYNRQY
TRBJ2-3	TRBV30	AWSVNGAIRADTQY
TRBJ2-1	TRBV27	ASRPPWDYNEQF
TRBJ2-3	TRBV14	ASSRSRLAGGVDTQY
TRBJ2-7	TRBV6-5	ASRAGGLVYEQY
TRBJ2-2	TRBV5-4	ASSLFQGNTGELF
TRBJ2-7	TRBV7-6	ASSPEQATIYEQY
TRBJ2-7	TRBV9	ASSASWDFPPYEQY
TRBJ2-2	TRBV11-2	ASMNTGELF
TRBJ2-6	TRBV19	ASSIQGVGANVLT
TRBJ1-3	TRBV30	AWTDAGNTIY
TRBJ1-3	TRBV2	ASSYGQASSGNTIY
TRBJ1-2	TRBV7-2	ASSPPGSIGGYT
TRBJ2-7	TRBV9	ASSVEASGTYEQY
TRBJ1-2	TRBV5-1	ASRSTGGANYGYT
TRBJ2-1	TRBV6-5	ASSYSTGNEQF
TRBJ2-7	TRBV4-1	ASSQGAARAAYEQY
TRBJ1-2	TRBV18	ASSPPTGEYGYT
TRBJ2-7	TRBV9	ASTPTSMSYEQY
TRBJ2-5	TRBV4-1	ASSQGLLETQY
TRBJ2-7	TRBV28	ASGTGNLEQY
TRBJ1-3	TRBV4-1	ASSPTAHGNTIY
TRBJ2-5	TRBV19	ASSVTNQETQY
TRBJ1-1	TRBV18	ASSPVPGAGTEAF
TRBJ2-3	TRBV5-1	ASAMGTDTQY
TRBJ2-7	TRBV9	ASSSTAGGQYEQY
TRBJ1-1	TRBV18	ASSLGQALNTEAF
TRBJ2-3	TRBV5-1	ASSLAGREDTQY
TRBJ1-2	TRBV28	ASSPRGGIVGYT